These 10 T cell receptor beta chains share one sample of origin, sequenced in a study of shared clonotypes between healthy human individuals. The naive CD8 subset, CD45RO-negative cells positively selected for CCR7, excluded terminally differentiated effector memory CD45RA+ cells. Profiled with immunoSEQ multiplex PCR; TCRdb holds only in-frame clones, not every one. The sample consists of about 2 million clones, about 95% of them appearing once. The sequencing sample was made of naive CD8+ T cells sorted from blood. The receptor source for this set is a man between 18 and 29 years old in good health.

With regard to this clone: Other DNA sequences in the same sample also yield this CDR3. This chain links TRBV6-6 with TRBJ2-7; a possible D gene is TRBD2 (5 bases). This CDR3 has 13 amino acids. V lost 2 bases and J lost 0, with 5 bases in between. CDR1 and CDR2 from the germline V gene are MNHNY and SVGAGI (reference sequence). The CDR3 sequence: CASSYEGSYEQYF. CDR3 DNA: TGTGCCAGCAGTTACGAGGGCTCCTACGAGCAGTACTTC.

Here the CDR3 DNA reads TGTGCCAGCAGTTACTCGGGGTCAATCACCGGGGAGCTGTTTTTT. Its protein is CASSYSGSITGELFF. This chain joins TRBV6-5 and TRBJ2-2, with D uncertain. The CDR3 spans 15 residues. Germline CDR1 MNHEY, CDR2 SVGAGI. V was shortened by 0 bases and J by 4 bases, with 9 bases between the two germline ends.

The chain links TRBV5-1 to TRBJ1-2, with 9 bases aligning to TRBD1. V shed 4 bases, J shed 4 bases, and the junction held 8 bases outside the gene matches. CDR3 length equals 15 residues. The germline CDR1 and CDR2 sequences are SGHRS and YFSETQ. The CDR3 region is CASSNPGQGVYGYTF. CDR3 sequence (DNA): TGCGCCAGCAGCAATCCGGGACAGGGAGTCTATGGCTACACCTTC.

This clone was detected only once. This chain connects TRBV19 to TRBJ2-3, with D possibly TRBD2 on 6 matching bases. Germline assignment: CDR1 LNHDA and CDR2 SQIVND (reference sequence). V gave up 0 bases and J gave up 2 bases, with 9 bases separating them. This CDR3 has 15 amino acids. The CDR3 region has the DNA TGTGCCAGTAGTATAGAGGGCGGGGTCACAGATACGCAGTATTTT. This gives the protein CASSIEGGVTDTQYF.

V and J are TRBV4-1 and TRBJ2-7; maybe TRBD2 (7 bases). The V end was cut by 0 bases, the J end by 4 bases, with 16 bases between. CDR3 length equals 16 residues. Germline V CDR1 and CDR2: MGHRA, YSYEKL. The CDR3 region has the DNA TGCGCCAGCAGCCAAGAGGCTGGCGGGGGCGAATACGAGCAGTACTTC. Translating it yields CASSQEAGGGEYEQYF.

The chain carries TRBV29-1 and TRBJ2-7; D unresolved. The V and J ends lost 7 bases and 6 bases respectively, with 13 bases between them. CDR1 and CDR2 (germline): SQVTM, ANQGSEA. The CDR3 is 11 residues long. CDR3 coding DNA: TGCAGCGCCAGATTTGGGTTCGAGCAGTACTTC. It encodes CSARFGFEQYF.

The chain couples TRBV28 to TRBJ2-7, with D unclear. The length of the CDR3 is 13 residues. Trimming stripped 5 bases from V and 6 bases from J, with 14 bases between. Germline V gene sequence: CDR1 MDHEN, CDR2 SYDVKM. This CDR3 is CASSPPGVGEQYF. CDR3 nucleotides: TGTGCCAGCAGTCCTCCGGGTGTAGGCGAGCAGTACTTC.

This clone was counted a few times. The V call is TRBV9, the J call TRBJ1-1, with D unresolved. Germline V CDR1 and CDR2: SGDLS, YYNGEE. Trimming pared 1 base from V and 0 bases from J, leaving 10 bases between. This CDR3 contains 15 residues. The CDR3 reads CASSVSPGLNTEAFF. The CDR3 region has the DNA TGTGCCAGCAGCGTATCCCCCGGTCTGAACACTGAAGCTTTCTTT.

The rearrangement uses TRBV27 and TRBJ2-2; the D is unclear. Germline V gene lookup returns CDR1 MNHEY and CDR2 SMNVEV (reference sequence). V was cut by 3 bases and J by 8 bases, with 10 bases left in between. The length of the CDR3 is 13 residues. The CDR3 DNA reads as TGTGCCAGCAGTTTTGGGGAAAGGGGGGAGCTGTTTTTT. Its protein product is CASSFGERGELFF.

DNA of the CDR3: TGTGCCAGCAGCGCAACCCAGGGACTAGCGGAGACCCAGTACTTC. Protein sequence: CASSATQGLAETQYF. This chain links TRBV9 with TRBJ2-5; 10 bases map to TRBD2. This CDR3 region has 15 residues. Germline trimming cut 3 bases from V and 5 bases from J; bases unmatched to any gene: 7. Germline assignment: CDR1 SGDLS and CDR2 YYNGEE.